These 26 T cell receptor beta chains share one sample of origin, sequenced in a study of shared clonotypes between healthy human individuals. Assay: immunoSEQ multiplex PCR; the TCRdb copy retains only in-frame clones and omits some. The sample includes 760,000 or so clones, 95% to 97% of them seen just once. CD8 cells classed as naive were CD45RO-negative and positively selected for CCR7, excluding terminally differentiated effector memory CD45RA+ cells. What was sequenced was naive CD8+ T cells sorted from blood. All receptors come from a man younger than 45 in good health.

V and J are TRBV5-4 and TRBJ2-7; maybe TRBD2 (6 bases). CDR1 is SGHNT, CDR2 YYREEE, per germline (reference sequence). V gave up 1 base and J gave up 0 bases, with 11 bases separating them. This CDR3 has 15 residues. The CDR3 is CASSLPGENSYEQYF. The CDR3, as DNA: TGTGCCAGCAGCTTGCCGGGGGAAAACTCCTACGAGCAGTACTTC.

This clone was recorded only once. The chain uses TRBV19 and TRBJ2-7; possibly TRBD2 for D (6 bases). CDR3 length: 15 amino acids. The V end lost 1 base, the J end lost 5 bases, and 15 bases lay between the germline ends. Looked up from germline, CDR1 is LNHDA and CDR2 is SQIVND (reference sequence). DNA for the CDR3: TGTGCCAGTAGTATAGTAGGCGGGACGAGCAACGAGCAGTACTTC. Translation: CASSIVGGTSNEQYF.

V gene TRBV29-1 combines with J gene TRBJ2-1; D not resolved. With 8 bases removed from V and 8 bases from J, the gap between germline ends came to 10 bases. This CDR3 contains 10 residues. Germline V gene lookup returns CDR1 SQVTM and CDR2 ANQGSEA. The CDR3 here is CSCYVYEQFF. The DNA for the CDR3 is TGCAGCTGTTATGTATATGAGCAGTTCTTC.

This clone was seen once. The chain combines TRBV27 with TRBJ1-1, with TRBD1 as a possible D gene (5 bases). CDR1 and CDR2 from the germline V gene are MNHEY and SMNVEV (reference sequence). There are 14 residues in the CDR3. V was clipped by 8 bases and J by 0 bases, with 13 bases between them. The CDR3 nucleotides read TGTGCCAGCGGAGTTTGGGGGATGAACACTGAAGCTTTCTTT. It translates to CASGVWGMNTEAFF.

The chain has TRBV29-1 and TRBJ2-1, with TRBD2 matching 12 bases. Per germline, CDR1 SQVTM and CDR2 ANQGSEA. V dropped 5 bases and J dropped 6; count of bases not matched to a gene: 8. The CDR3 totals 15 residues. CDR3 protein: CSVWSSGRAINEQFF. In DNA form, the CDR3 reads TGCAGCGTTTGGTCTAGCGGGAGGGCCATCAATGAGCAGTTCTTC.

The CDR3 sequence: CSVDVGPGHANYGYTF. The DNA of the CDR3 is TGCAGCGTTGATGTTGGTCCGGGACACGCTAACTATGGCTACACCTTC. J is TRBJ1-2 and V is TRBV29-1, with a weak D call TRBD1 (6 bases). Germline values: CDR1 SQVTM, CDR2 ANQGSEA. V was cut by 3 bases and J by 0 bases, with 17 bases left in between. CDR3 length equals 16 residues.

This clone was seen only once. The V call is TRBV27, the J call TRBJ2-2; D not resolved. The germline V gene encodes CDR1 MNHEY and CDR2 SMNVEV (reference sequence). This CDR3 contains 12 residues. Trimming shortened V by 6 bases and J by 8 bases, and 10 bases separated the two germline ends. The CDR3 DNA sequence: TGTGCCAGCAGCCGGGCCGCTGGGGAGCTGTTTTTT. Translated, it gives CASSRAAGELFF.

The rearrangement uses TRBV13 and TRBJ2-7; D assignment may be TRBD1 or TRBD2 (5 bases each). Germline CDR1 and CDR2: PRHDT and FYEKMQ (reference sequence). The CDR3 contains 13 residues. Trimming took 0 bases from V and 6 from J, leaving 9 bases between them. CDR3: CASSLGPGTEQYF. The CDR3 nucleotides are TGTGCCAGCAGCTTAGGTCCAGGGACCGAGCAGTACTTC.

J is TRBJ2-6 and V is TRBV28, with a tentative D call TRBD2 (5 bases). Germline lookup yields CDR1 MDHEN and CDR2 SYDVKM. The CDR3 spans 16 residues. Trimming took off 5 bases at V and 0 bases at J, with 11 bases between the two ends. The CDR3: CASSPWGVSGANVLTF. In DNA form, the CDR3 reads TGTGCCAGCAGTCCCTGGGGAGTCTCTGGGGCCAACGTCCTGACTTTC. Full variable domain (outside the CDR3, taken from reference TRBV28 and TRBJ2-6): DVKVTQSSRYLVKRTGEKVFLECVQDMDHENMFWYRQDPGLGLRLIYFSYDVKMKEKGDIPEGYSVSREKKERFSLILESASTNQTSMYLCASSPWGVSGANVLTFGAGSRLTVL.

The chain employs TRBV4-1 and TRBJ1-1; D is perhaps TRBD1 (5 bases). Between the trimmed V and J ends, which lost 0 bases and 0 bases, there was a span of 5 bases. The germline gives CDR1 MGHRA, CDR2 YSYEKL. This CDR3 spans 14 amino acids. The chain's CDR3 is CASSQETVNTEAFF. In DNA, the CDR3 is TGCGCCAGCAGCCAAGAGACAGTGAACACTGAAGCTTTCTTT.

Comment on this clone: The sample contains more than one DNA sequence encoding this CDR3. The chain carries TRBV5-5 and TRBJ1-1, with D uncertain. V was trimmed by 4 bases and J by 2 bases, leaving 9 bases between them. Germline CDR1 reads SGHKS; CDR2 reads YYEKEE (reference sequence). The CDR3 length is 13 residues. This chain's CDR3 is CASSLGLNTEAFF. CDR3 nucleotide sequence: TGTGCCAGCAGCCTTGGACTAAACACTGAAGCTTTCTTT.

This sequence joins TRBV7-2 and TRBJ2-1; the match to TRBD2 covers 15 bases. There are 15 residues in the CDR3. Trimming cost V 5 bases and J 7 bases; bases outside gene matches: 3. The V gene's germline CDR1 is SGHTA and CDR2 FQGNSA. The CDR3 region is CASSPGLAGGNEQFF. The CDR3, as DNA: TGTGCCAGCAGCCCCGGACTAGCGGGAGGGAATGAGCAGTTCTTC.

This clone was detected a few times. The chain's CDR3 is CASSFPTPDRGLDQPQHF. The CDR3 DNA follows: TGTGCCAGCAGTTTTCCCACACCCGACAGAGGACTAGATCAGCCCCAGCATTTT. The chain recombines TRBV28 with TRBJ1-5, with D perhaps matching TRBD1 (5 bases). The germline CDR1 and CDR2 sequences are MDHEN and SYDVKM. This CDR3 has 18 amino acids. The V gene lost 3 bases and the J gene lost 5 bases, with 23 bases spanning the gap.

The V gene is TRBV7-9, the J gene TRBJ2-6, with D possibly TRBD1 on 7 matching bases. The V gene lost 5 bases and the J gene lost 3 bases, with 17 bases spanning the gap. The CDR3 contains 17 residues. CDR1 is SEHNR and CDR2 is FQNEAQ in the germline V gene (reference sequence). CDR3 loop: CASSTQDRRVGANVLTF. CDR3 in DNA: TGTGCCAGCAGCACCCAGGACAGGAGGGTTGGGGCCAACGTCCTGACTTTC.

The chain is built from TRBV5-8 and TRBJ1-3, with D unclear. V lost 3 bases to trimming and J lost 0 bases, with 7 bases between them. Germline V gene sequence: CDR1 SGHTS, CDR2 YDEGEE. The CDR3 sequence is 14 residues long. CDR3 loop: CASSSHGSGNTIYF. The DNA for the CDR3 is TGTGCCAGCAGCTCCCATGGCTCTGGAAACACCATATATTTT.

The chain carries TRBV9 and TRBJ2-7, with a weak D call TRBD2 (6 bases). The V and J ends lost 3 bases and 2 bases respectively, with 18 bases between them. Germline V gene data show CDR1 as SGDLS and CDR2 as YYNGEE. The CDR3 covers 16 residues. For the CDR3, the DNA is TGTGCCAGCAGCGCAGAATTGGCTAGCGCAACCTACGAGCAGTACTTC. It specifies CASSAELASATYEQYF.

The rearrangement joins TRBV7-2 to TRBJ2-7; TRBD2 matches at 8 bases. CDR1 and CDR2 (germline): SGHTA, FQGNSA. This CDR3 is built from 14 residues. J was trimmed by 7 bases and V by 1 base; bases with no gene match: 6. CDR3 sequence (DNA): TGTGCCAGCAGCTTAGGAGCTCGGGGGGGTGAGCAGTACTTC. This encodes CASSLGARGGEQYF.

A single count supports this clone. J is TRBJ2-5 and V is TRBV7-3, with TRBD2 matching 14 bases. The CDR3 has 17 amino acids. V shed 4 bases and J 2 bases; nucleotides not matched to a gene: 6. Per germline, CDR1 SGHTA and CDR2 FQGTGA. In DNA, the CDR3 is TGTGCCAGCAGCTCGGGACTAGCGGGAGCCCTTCAAGAGACCCAGTACTTC. Its protein is CASSSGLAGALQETQYF. Full variable domain (missing parts from reference TRBV7-3 and TRBJ2-5): GAGVSQTPSNKVTEKGKYVELRCDPISGHTALYWYRQSLGQGPEFLIYFQGTGAADDSGLPNDRFFAVRPEGSVSTLKIQRTERGDSAVYLCASSSGLAGALQETQYFGPGTRLLVL.

The chain recombines TRBV7-6 with TRBJ2-2; TRBD1 matches at 7 bases. CDR3 length: 16 residues. V gave up 1 base and J gave up 4 bases; unmatched junction bases: 6. Germline V gives CDR1 SGHVS, CDR2 FNYEAQ. CDR3 bases: TGTGCCAGCAGCTTAGTGTCAGGGGGAATCACCGGGGAGCTGTTTTTT. Protein: CASSLVSGGITGELFF.

The chain uses TRBV11-1 and TRBJ2-1; D is possibly TRBD1 (5 bases). Germline V gene lookup returns CDR1 SGHAT and CDR2 FQDESV (reference sequence). With 5 bases removed from V and 7 bases from J, the gap between germline ends came to 15 bases. The CDR3 spans 14 residues. DNA of the CDR3: TGTGCCAGCAGCACAAAAATCGCAGGGAATGAGCAGTTCTTC. Translated, it gives CASSTKIAGNEQFF.

This chain connects TRBV7-9 to TRBJ1-3; 7 bases line up with TRBD1. This CDR3 is 16 amino acids long. Germline CDR1 is SEHNR and CDR2 is FQNEAQ (reference sequence). The V and J ends lost 4 bases and 4 bases, in that order; junction bases with no gene match: 10. The CDR3, as DNA: TGTGCCAGCAGCTCGCCGACAGGGTATTCCGGAAACACCATATATTTT. Amino acids: CASSSPTGYSGNTIYF.

The CDR3 spells CSVEDQGSPNYGYTF. Written as DNA, the CDR3 is TGCAGCGTTGAAGATCAAGGCAGCCCCAACTATGGCTACACCTTC. The chain uses TRBV29-1 and TRBJ1-2; D not certain. CDR3 length: 15 residues. V was pared by 0 bases and J by 2 bases, with 13 bases between. The germline CDR1 and CDR2 sequences are SQVTM and ANQGSEA. Variable domain in full (rest from reference TRBV29-1 and TRBJ1-2): SAVISQKPSRDICQRGTSLTIQCQVDSQVTMMFWYRQQPGQSLTLIATANQGSEATYESGFVIDKFPISRPNLTFSTLTVSNMSPEDSSIYLCSVEDQGSPNYGYTFGSGTRLTVV.

The rearrangement links TRBV28 to TRBJ2-2; tentatively, D is TRBD2 (6 bases). This CDR3 contains 17 residues. Germline loops: CDR1 MDHEN, CDR2 SYDVKM. Trimming pared 5 bases from V and 2 bases from J, leaving 18 bases between. The CDR3 nucleotides are TGTGCCAGCAGTCCCCTGTTGGGACTTACAAACACCGGGGAGCTGTTTTTT. Its translation: CASSPLLGLTNTGELFF. The whole variable domain, remainder taken from reference TRBV28 and TRBJ2-2, is DVKVTQSSRYLVKRTGEKVFLECVQDMDHENMFWYRQDPGLGLRLIYFSYDVKMKEKGDIPEGYSVSREKKERFSLILESASTNQTSMYLCASSPLLGLTNTGELFFGEGSRLTVL.

V gene TRBV30 combines with J gene TRBJ2-7; no definite D call. The V gene lost 2 bases and the J gene lost 2 bases, with 16 bases spanning the gap. Germline-derived CDR1 and CDR2 are GTSNPN and SVGIG (reference sequence). There are 15 residues in the CDR3. The CDR3 reads CAWSHLGGGAYEQYF. The DNA of the CDR3 is TGTGCCTGGAGTCACTTAGGTGGCGGCGCCTACGAGCAGTACTTC.

The chain has TRBV29-1 and TRBJ1-1; tentative D call: TRBD1 (6 bases). The CDR3 is made up of 17 amino acids. Per the germline V gene, CDR1 is SQVTM and CDR2 is ANQGSEA. Trimming took 6 bases from V and 4 from J, leaving 27 bases between them. In DNA form, the CDR3 reads TGCAGCGTCCAATCTTGGGACAAGGTGCTAGTCGGCACTGAAGCTTTCTTT. Amino acid sequence: CSVQSWDKVLVGTEAFF. Full variable domain (missing parts from reference TRBV29-1 and TRBJ1-1): SAVISQKPSRDICQRGTSLTIQCQVDSQVTMMFWYRQQPGQSLTLIATANQGSEATYESGFVIDKFPISRPNLTFSTLTVSNMSPEDSSIYLCSVQSWDKVLVGTEAFFGQGTRLTVV.

The chain is built from TRBV5-1 and TRBJ2-1; D unresolved. Per the germline V gene, CDR1 is SGHRS and CDR2 is YFSETQ. Between the trimmed V and J ends, which lost 2 bases and 1 base, there was a span of 10 bases. This CDR3 has 15 residues. The CDR3: CASSLDIQSYNEQFF. The CDR3 nucleotides are TGCGCCAGCAGCTTAGACATACAATCCTACAATGAGCAGTTCTTC. Variable domain in full (rest from reference TRBV5-1 and TRBJ2-1): KAGVTQTPRYLIKTRGQQVTLSCSPISGHRSVSWYQQTPGQGLQFLFEYFSETQRNKGNFPGRFSGRQFSNSRSEMNVSTLELGDSALYLCASSLDIQSYNEQFFGPGTRLTVL.